Sequencing of this T cell receptor beta chain was carried out in a study of blood T cells in healthy people across ages. Study-level points and caveats: With unsorted PBMCs, a conclusive comparison of naive versus antigen-experienced cells was not possible. Roughly linear age-related decline in beta diversity appeared, significant by age around 36.

CDR1 and CDR2 from the germline V gene are SQVTM and ANQGSEA. After removal of 6 bases from V and 1 base from J, the junction contained 6 bases not matched to a gene. The CDR3 runs 14 residues. A sample-barcoded 5' primer and a J-beta primer mix were used in a second PCR of about 7 to 12 cycles. A 12-random-nucleotide template-switch adaptor tagged each cDNA molecule. The yield of each sample was at least 2.5 million CDR3-containing paired-end reads. Each CDR3 protein is one row after TCRdb ran MiXCR on the 5' RACE reads. The data contain about 1.5 million distinct CDR3 sequences, roughly 43% of them seen just once; the ten biggest clones take up around 4%. Turning to this clonotype: The target antigen is unknown.

This TCR derives from a woman aged 18-29 years in good health. The sample was blood. The V call is TRBV29-1, the J call TRBJ2-7; TRBD1 matches 10 bases. In DNA form, the CDR3 reads TGCAGCGTGTCCGGGACAGGGGAGTCCTACGAGCAGTACTTC. It yields the protein CSVSGTGESYEQYF.